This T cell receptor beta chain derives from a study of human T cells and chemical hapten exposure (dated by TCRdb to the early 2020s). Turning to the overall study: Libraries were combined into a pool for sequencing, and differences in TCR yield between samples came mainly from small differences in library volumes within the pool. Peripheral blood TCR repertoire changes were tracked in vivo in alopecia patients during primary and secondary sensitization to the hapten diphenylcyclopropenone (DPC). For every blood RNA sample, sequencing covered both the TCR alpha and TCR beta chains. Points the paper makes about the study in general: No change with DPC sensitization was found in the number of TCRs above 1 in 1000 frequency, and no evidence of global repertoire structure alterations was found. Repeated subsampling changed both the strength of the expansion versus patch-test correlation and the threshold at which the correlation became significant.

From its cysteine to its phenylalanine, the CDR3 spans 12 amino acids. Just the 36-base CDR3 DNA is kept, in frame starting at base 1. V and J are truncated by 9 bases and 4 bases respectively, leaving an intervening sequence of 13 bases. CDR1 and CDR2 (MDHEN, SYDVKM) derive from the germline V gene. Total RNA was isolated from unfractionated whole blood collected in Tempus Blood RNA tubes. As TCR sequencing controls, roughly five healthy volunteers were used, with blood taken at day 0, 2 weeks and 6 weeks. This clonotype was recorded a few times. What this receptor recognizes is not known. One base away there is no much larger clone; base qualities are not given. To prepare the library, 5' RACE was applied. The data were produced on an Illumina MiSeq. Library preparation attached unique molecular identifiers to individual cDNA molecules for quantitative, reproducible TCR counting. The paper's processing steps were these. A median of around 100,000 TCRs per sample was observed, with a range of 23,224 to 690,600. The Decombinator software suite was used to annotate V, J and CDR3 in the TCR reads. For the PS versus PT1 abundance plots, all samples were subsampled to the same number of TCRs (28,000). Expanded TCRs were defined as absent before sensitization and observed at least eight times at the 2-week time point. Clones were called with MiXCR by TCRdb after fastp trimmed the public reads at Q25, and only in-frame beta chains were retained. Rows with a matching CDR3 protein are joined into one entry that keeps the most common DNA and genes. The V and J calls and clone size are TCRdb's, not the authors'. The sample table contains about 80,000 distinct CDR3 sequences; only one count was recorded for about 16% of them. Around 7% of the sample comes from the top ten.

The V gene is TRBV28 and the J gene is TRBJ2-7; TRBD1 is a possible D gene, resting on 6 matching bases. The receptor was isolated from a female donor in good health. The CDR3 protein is CASRDTFYEQYF. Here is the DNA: TGTGCCAGTCGGGACACTTTTTACGAGCAGTACTTC.